The 19 T cell receptor beta chains listed next were all sequenced from one sample in a study of CD8 T cells in ankylosing spondylitis. TCRdb reanalysed the 5' RACE reads using MiXCR and keeps one entry per CDR3 protein. Of about 240,000 distinct CDR3 sequences in the sample, about 9.1% were seen once. Sample: blood, either unsorted or a sorted T cell fraction (not recorded which). The receptors derive from a male donor with ankylosing spondylitis or in good health (not recorded which).

On this clonotype: A much more abundant neighbour one base away suggests this may be a read error. This chain connects TRBV20-1 to TRBJ1-2, with 10 positions matching TRBD1. The CDR3 covers 17 residues. Germline loops: CDR1 DFQATT, CDR2 SNEGSKA (reference sequence). The CDR3 nucleotides read TGCAGTGCTAAAATGGACAGGGGGTTCGGTTTTTTCTATGGCTACCCCTTC. It specifies CSAKMDRGFGFFYGYPF.

This clonotype was seen many times. V gene TRBV28 combines with J gene TRBJ1-2; no definite D call. With 5 bases removed from V and 2 bases from J, the gap between germline ends came to 21 bases. The germline CDR1 and CDR2 sequences are MDHEN and SYDVKM. The CDR3 is 17 residues long. In DNA, the CDR3 is TGTGCCAGCAGTCCCCCCGGGCCATACTCGCTAAACTATGGCTACACCTTC. Protein product: CASSPPGPYSLNYGYTF.

This clonotype was detected ten times or more. This chain links TRBV19 with TRBJ1-2, with TRBD1 identical over 7 bases. CDR3 length: 16 residues. CDR1 LNHDA and CDR2 SQIVND come from the germline V gene (reference sequence). The V and J ends lost 6 bases and 8 bases, in that order; junction bases with no gene match: 18. The chain's CDR3 is CASSRTPGTALGGYTF. DNA for the CDR3: TGTGCCAGTAGCCGAACCCCCGGGACAGCTTTGGGAGGCTACACCTTC. Looking up the rest from reference TRBV19 and TRBJ1-2 gives the full variable domain: DGGITQSPKYLFRKEGQNVTLSCEQNLNHDAMYWYRQDPGQGLRLIYYSQIVNDFQKGDIAEGYSVSREKKESFPLTVTSAQKNPTAFYLCASSRTPGTALGGYTFGSGTRLTVV.

This clonotype was observed many times. The chain recombines TRBV6-1 with TRBJ1-1, with a possible D match to TRBD1 (6 bases). This CDR3 has 16 amino acids. Germline-derived CDR1 and CDR2 are MNHNS and SASEGT. Deletions cut 6 bases from V and 0 bases from J, with 17 bases between. CDR3 nucleotide sequence: TGTGCCAGCAGGAGGGGACACTGGGAAATGAACACTGAAGCTTTCTTT. Translating it yields CASRRGHWEMNTEAFF.

At least ten counts were recorded for this clonotype. The CDR3 DNA sequence: TGTGCCAGCAGTTTTTTGTGGGGAGCTCAGCCCCAGCATTTT. Its translation is CASSFLWGAQPQHF. The rearrangement joins TRBV28 to TRBJ1-5; D ambiguous. The CDR3 sequence is 14 residues long. V lost 3 bases and J lost 6, with 12 bases in between. Germline CDR1 reads MDHEN; CDR2 reads SYDVKM.

This clonotype was counted ten times or more. This chain joins TRBV7-3 and TRBJ2-1, with D unclear. The V end was cut by 3 bases, the J end by 8 bases, with 11 bases between. This CDR3 has 13 residues. The V gene's germline CDR1 is SGHTA and CDR2 FQGTGA. The CDR3, as DNA: TGTGCCAGCAGCTTCACGAGCTGGGATGAGCAGTTCTTC. Translation gives CASSFTSWDEQFF.

With regard to this clonotype: A much larger clone is a single base away; this may be a read error. The chain has TRBV6-6 and TRBJ2-1; no reliable D call. CDR3 length: 13 residues. The V gene's germline CDR1 is MNHNY and CDR2 SVGAGI (reference sequence). The V end was cut by 4 bases, the J end by 9 bases, with 13 bases between. The CDR3 DNA sequence: TGTGCCAGCAGTTCATCGGCAGTGATTGAGCAGTTCTTC. Encoded protein: CASSSSAVIEQFF.

This clonotype was picked up a small number of times. This sequence joins TRBV5-5 and TRBJ2-1, with TRBD1 identical over 9 bases. This CDR3 has 15 amino acids. Per the germline V gene, CDR1 is SGHKS and CDR2 is YYEKEE (reference sequence). V was clipped by 0 bases and J by 6 bases; unmatched bases: 4. The CDR3 DNA reads as TGTGCCAGCAGCTTGGCCGGGACAGGGTCCAATGAGCAGTTCTTC. It yields the protein CASSLAGTGSNEQFF.

V gene TRBV20-1 combines with J gene TRBJ2-1; D is undetermined. The CDR3 extends over 16 amino acids. The ends were cut back, 5 bases at V and 5 bases at J, with 22 bases in the middle. Germline CDR1 is DFQATT and CDR2 is SNEGSKA (reference sequence). CDR3 region: CSAQPQPPRADNEQFF. The CDR3 nucleotides read TGCAGTGCTCAGCCTCAACCCCCGCGAGCTGACAATGAGCAGTTCTTC.

This clonotype was observed many times. The rearrangement joins TRBV12-3 or TRBV12-4 to TRBJ2-5, with 7 bases fitting TRBD1. The CDR3 spans 14 residues. J was trimmed by 3 bases and V by 8 bases; bases with no gene match: 9. CDR3 nucleotides: TGTGCCAGCGGTTACGGACAGGACAAAGAGACCCAGTACTTC. Its protein product is CASGYGQDKETQYF.

This clonotype has a count of ten or more. This chain links TRBV7-3 with TRBJ1-6, with 8 bases fitting TRBD1. Unmatched junction bases numbered 7, after V lost 6 bases and J lost 9 bases. Germline V lookup: CDR1 SGHTA, CDR2 FQGTGA. The CDR3 has 14 residues. The DNA of the CDR3 is TGTGCCAGCAGTCAGACAGGGGAGCGTTCACCCCTCCACTTT. As protein: CASSQTGERSPLHF.

This clonotype occurred many times. The chain employs TRBV12-3 or TRBV12-4 and TRBJ1-3; unclear D gene. Trimming removed 5 bases from V and 4 bases from J, with 9 bases in between. The CDR3 totals 13 residues. The chain's CDR3 is CASSPALGNTIYF. The CDR3 DNA reads as TGTGCCAGCAGTCCAGCTTTGGGAAACACCATATATTTT.

This clonotype has ten or more counts. The genes are TRBV20-1 and TRBJ2-1; D gene uncertain. Trimming stripped 5 bases from V and 6 bases from J, with 11 bases between. CDR1 is DFQATT and CDR2 is SNEGSKA in the germline V gene (reference sequence). The CDR3 sequence is 12 residues long. The CDR3 here is CSALGWVNEQFF. The CDR3 coding sequence is TGCAGTGCTCTGGGGTGGGTCAATGAGCAGTTCTTC.

At least ten counts were recorded for this clonotype. The CDR3 spells CASSYSGQYQPQHF. CDR3 sequence (DNA): TGTGCCAGCAGTTACTCCGGACAGTATCAGCCCCAGCATTTT. V is TRBV6-5 and J is TRBJ1-5; possibly TRBD1 for D (6 bases). The germline V and J ends were trimmed by 0 bases and 5 bases, with 8 bases remaining between them. CDR1 is MNHEY and CDR2 is SVGAGI in the germline V gene. The CDR3 is made up of 14 amino acids.

This chain connects TRBV12-3 or TRBV12-4 to TRBJ2-4; D gene ambiguous. This CDR3 is 13 amino acids long. V lost 4 bases, J lost 8 bases, and 12 bases lay in between. The CDR3 DNA sequence: TGTGCCAGCAGTTCAGAATCAAGGGACATTCAGTACTTC. Its protein product is CASSSESRDIQYF.

A remark on this clonotype: A much larger clone differs from this one at a single base, so this may be a read error. V and J are TRBV18 and TRBJ2-6, with TRBD1 identical over 9 bases. This CDR3 has 16 residues. The V gene's germline CDR1 is KGHSH and CDR2 LQKENI. CDR3 bases: TGTGCCAGCTCACAGGGACAGGGCTCTGGGGCCAACGTCCTGGCTTTC. Translated, it gives CASSQGQGSGANVLAF.

The table lists this clonotype with many counts. The V and J genes are TRBV5-1 and TRBJ2-3; D is unclear. Germline V gives CDR1 SGHRS, CDR2 YFSETQ. This CDR3 has 17 amino acids. V lost 0 bases, J lost 6 bases, and 20 bases lay in between. DNA of the CDR3: TGCGCCAGCAGCTTGGCGGGCCGAGTCCCCAGTCTGGATACGCAGTATTTT. Protein sequence: CASSLAGRVPSLDTQYF. The full variable domain, with the rest looked up from reference TRBV5-1 and TRBJ2-3, is KAGVTQTPRYLIKTRGQQVTLSCSPISGHRSVSWYQQTPGQGLQFLFEYFSETQRNKGNFPGRFSGRQFSNSRSEMNVSTLELGDSALYLCASSLAGRVPSLDTQYFGPGTRLTVL.

This clonotype was counted at least ten times. The CDR3 DNA follows: TGTGCCAGCAGCTTAGTGGCAGGGGGCGGGAATGAGCAGTTCTTC. Translating gives CASSLVAGGGNEQFF. This sequence joins TRBV7-2 and TRBJ2-1, with TRBD1 matching over 8 bases. This CDR3 has 15 residues. Trimming removed 1 base from V and 7 bases from J; junction bases left unmatched: 6. Per germline, CDR1 SGHTA and CDR2 FQGNSA. The variable domain in full, completed from reference TRBV7-2 and TRBJ2-1, reads GAGVSQSPSNKVTEKGKDVELRCDPISGHTALYWYRQSLGQGLEFLIYFQGNSAPDKSGLPSDRFSAERTGGSVSTLTIQRTQQEDSAVYLCASSLVAGGGNEQFFGPGTRLTVL.

This clonotype is medium-sized within its sample. This chain links TRBV20-1 with TRBJ2-2; TRBD2 matches at 11 bases. J lost 6 bases, V lost 6 bases, and 9 bases had no gene match. Germline loops: CDR1 DFQATT, CDR2 SNEGSKA (reference sequence). The CDR3 has 15 residues. This CDR3 reads CSAKTSGGDSGELFF. CDR3 in DNA: TGCAGTGCAAAAACTAGCGGGGGTGATTCCGGGGAGCTGTTTTTT.